The entry below describes one T cell receptor beta chain. Its antigen is unknown. This table comes from immunoSEQ multiplex PCR, and its TCRdb copy is limited to in-frame clones, with some not included. This sample has approximately 98,000 clones, with roughly 80% found just once. The data originate from a study of radiotherapy plus CTLA-4 blockade in lung cancer. Study at large: Objective responses emerged in around a sixth of patients, and over 30% attained disease control.

Study results and caveats: Peripheral blood showed expansion of tumor-derived TCR clones after radiotherapy and ipilimumab.

There are 15 residues in the CDR3. Trimming at V came to 1 base and at J to 12 bases, leaving 9 bases not matched to a gene. CDR1 SGHVS and CDR2 FQNEAQ come from the germline V gene. Here the sequenced sample was peripheral blood, taken from a patient treated with radiotherapy plus ipilimumab. The rearrangement joins TRBV7-8 to TRBJ2-1; TRBD2 agrees at 10 bases. This receptor was identified in a human donor with non-small cell lung cancer who had a partial response to radiotherapy plus ipilimumab. CDR3 in DNA: TGTGCCAGCAGCTTAGTACTAGCGGGATTTAAGGGGCAGTTCTTC. It encodes CASSLVLAGFKGQFF.